This T cell receptor (beta chain) was documented in a study of T-cell reconstitution after alpha-beta-depleted transplantation in children. Study conclusions and caveats: T-cell counts and diversity at one year post-transplant came mainly from newly produced T cells.

V was clipped by 0 bases and J by 8 bases, with 23 bases between them. This CDR3 region has 17 residues. Germline V CDR1 and CDR2: DFQATT, SNEGSKA (reference sequence). This clonotype was detected a few times. Its antigen remains unknown. As it was prepared, the TCRbeta library received unique molecular identifiers. TCRdb itself ran the PCR reads through MiXCR, one entry per CDR3 protein. The sample holds about 130,000 distinct CDR3 sequences, roughly 10% seen once. The receptor was isolated from a girl under two years old who had a stem cell transplant for combined immunodeficiency, so the T cells may come from the graft donor. The chain combines TRBV20-1 with TRBJ2-1; no clear D gene. Sequenced material: PBMCs, mostly from graft donor cells, taken 180 days after TCRalphabeta/CD19-depleted stem cell transplant. CDR3 sequence: CSARDPHGPKGRYEQFF. The CDR3 DNA reads as TGCAGTGCTAGAGATCCCCACGGTCCGAAAGGTCGGTATGAGCAGTTCTTC.